The 3 T cell receptor beta chains below were found in one sample sequenced in a study of naive and memory T cell subsets. An oligonucleotide containing a UMI was ligated to the 3' end of TCR cDNA. The SP2 primer and nested alpha and beta constant region primers amplified ligated cDNA in four rounds. TCRdb recomputed calls from the UMI-ligation and nested PCR reads with MiXCR, one row per CDR3 protein. Counted here are about 25,000 distinct CDR3 sequences, 5.2% occurring once; the ten biggest clones make up around 7.4%. The sequencing input was blood. Source of these receptors: an adult in good health.

Many counts were recorded for this clonotype. The CDR3 DNA follows: TGTGCCAGTAGACCCCTAGCAACACTCTACAATGAGCAGTTCTTC. It yields the protein CASRPLATLYNEQFF. This chain connects TRBV19 to TRBJ2-1, with a tentative D call TRBD2 (5 bases). Deletions cut 6 bases from V and 3 bases from J, with 15 bases between. The germline V gene has CDR1 LNHDA and CDR2 SQIVND (reference sequence). CDR3 length: 15 amino acids.

In this sample, this clonotype turned up many times. V and J are TRBV29-1 and TRBJ2-1; D could derive from TRBD1 or TRBD2 (5 bases each). CDR1 and CDR2 (germline): SQVTM, ANQGSEA. The CDR3 runs 11 residues. V lost 6 bases, J lost 6 bases, and 9 bases lay in between. CDR3 DNA: TGCAGCGTCGAGGGGACCAATGAGCAGTTCTTC. It yields the protein CSVEGTNEQFF.

This clonotype was seen at least ten times. V gene TRBV4-2 combines with J gene TRBJ2-1; TRBD1 aligns across 7 bases. With V trimmed by 4 bases and J by 1 base, 7 bases remained unmatched. The CDR3 has 16 amino acids. Germline loops: CDR1 LGHNA, CDR2 YNFKEQ. CDR3 DNA sequence: TGTGCCAGCAGCCGAGGGGGCGGGCGATCCTACAATGAGCAGTTCTTC. It encodes CASSRGGGRSYNEQFF.